This T cell receptor beta chain is drawn from a study of T cells in Graves' hyperthyroidism and ophthalmopathy. RNA transcripts were the template for amplifying TCR beta CDR3 regions. Primed by the HTBI set, a first-round RT-PCR was run on the TCR CDR3. TCRdb recomputed calls from the multiplex PCR reads with MiXCR, one row per CDR3 protein. The sample lists roughly 500,000 distinct CDR3 sequences, about 15% occurring once. A Clinical Activity Score of at least 3, a NOSPECS grade of at least 4 and a duration under 3 months were recorded in the ophthalmopathy patients. Worth noting for this clonotype: Antigen unknown.

The CDR3 totals 13 residues. Germline V gives CDR1 MNHNS, CDR2 SASEGT. V lost 10 bases and J lost 3, with 15 bases in between. Study-level points and caveats: Blood also held most thyroid clonotypes expanded beyond 0.001.

The sequence was obtained from a woman aged 25-40 years with Graves' ophthalmopathy. The genes are TRBV6-1 and TRBJ1-2; tentative D call: TRBD1 (5 bases). Sequencing used blood. The CDR3 bases are TGTGCCACTAGCGGACATCTAGACTATGGCTACACCTTC. Amino acids: CATSGHLDYGYTF.